Below, 22 T cell receptor beta chains from the same sample are listed, as sequenced in a study of response to subunit inactivated influenza vaccine. TCRdb passed the RT-PCR reads through MiXCR, listing each CDR3 protein once. Counted here are around 320,000 distinct CDR3 sequences, around 20% occurring once; the ten biggest clones make up 10%. The source was PBMCs from blood, collected about 20 months after vaccination. These receptors originate from a man in his fifties or sixties who received an inactivated influenza vaccine.

This clonotype was seen only a few times. This chain links TRBV5-5 with TRBJ1-2, with D maybe TRBD1 (6 bases). With 3 bases removed from V and 8 bases from J, the gap between germline ends came to 20 bases. CDR3 length: 15 residues. Per the germline V gene, CDR1 is SGHKS and CDR2 is YYEKEE (reference sequence). CDR3 region: CASSWRPGDSVGYTF. In DNA, the CDR3 is TGTGCCAGCAGCTGGCGTCCAGGGGACTCAGTCGGCTACACCTTC.

This rearrangement joins TRBV7-2 to TRBJ1-1; TRBD1 might be the D (6 bases). The CDR3 consists of 15 residues. CDR1 and CDR2 (germline): SGHTA, FQGNSA. V was pared by 0 bases and J by 4 bases, with 12 bases between. The CDR3 loop reads CASSLAEGVGTEAFF. The CDR3 DNA reads TGTGCCAGCAGCTTAGCGGAGGGGGTAGGCACTGAAGCTTTCTTT.

The chain uses TRBV9 and TRBJ2-5; no clear D. V was cut by 0 bases and J by 1 base, with 13 bases left in between. Germline CDR1 reads SGDLS; CDR2 reads YYNGEE. The CDR3 loop spans 16 amino acids. CDR3 region: CASSVAVGAFQETQYF. CDR3 nucleotides: TGTGCCAGCAGCGTAGCGGTCGGAGCTTTCCAAGAGACCCAGTACTTC.

This clonotype showed up many times. This chain connects TRBV4-1 to TRBJ1-4; 7 bases are shared with TRBD1. V lost 0 bases and J lost 5; bases outside the gene matches: 6. The CDR3 sequence is 16 residues long. Per germline, CDR1 MGHRA and CDR2 YSYEKL. The CDR3: CASSQEPGDSNEKLFF. CDR3 nucleotide sequence: TGCGCCAGCAGCCAAGAACCGGGGGACAGCAATGAAAAACTGTTTTTT.

This clonotype was observed a handful of times. The V gene is TRBV29-1, the J gene TRBJ2-7, with 7 bases aligning to TRBD1. The CDR3 runs to 13 residues. J gave up 0 bases and V 6 bases, and 5 bases lay outside the gene matches. Germline-derived CDR1 and CDR2 are SQVTM and ANQGSEA. Here the CDR3 reads CSVGTAVSYEQYF. The DNA for the CDR3 is TGCAGCGTGGGGACAGCAGTCTCCTACGAGCAGTACTTC.

This clonotype was counted many times. V usage is TRBV29-1 and J usage is TRBJ1-1; tentative D call: TRBD1 (5 bases). Germline V gene data show CDR1 as SQVTM and CDR2 as ANQGSEA. Trimming pared 4 bases from V and 5 bases from J, leaving 14 bases between. CDR3 size: 13 residues. The CDR3 here is CSVGGARGTEAFF. As DNA, the CDR3 is TGCAGCGTTGGAGGGGCTCGAGGGACTGAAGCTTTCTTT.

The chain carries TRBV2 and TRBJ2-5; 8 bases are shared with TRBD2. The V gene's germline CDR1 is SNHLY and CDR2 FYNNEI. The CDR3 is 15 residues long. V shed 2 bases and J 4 bases; nucleotides not matched to a gene: 6. The CDR3 nucleotides are TGTGCCAGCAGTGAATCGGGACTAGTTCCAGAGACCCAGTACTTC. It codes for CASSESGLVPETQYF.

J is TRBJ1-4 and V is TRBV7-9; tentative D call: TRBD1 (5 bases). Germline V CDR1 and CDR2: SEHNR, FQNEAQ (reference sequence). The CDR3 covers 15 residues. The V gene lost 4 bases and the J gene lost 10 bases, with 19 bases spanning the gap. The CDR3 DNA sequence: TGTGCCAGCAGCTCTGGGGGGAGCCCTTTCGGAAAACTGTTTTTT. Its translation is CASSSGGSPFGKLFF.

The sample holds a few counts of this clonotype. The chain joins TRBV5-6 to TRBJ2-2; 11 positions agree with TRBD1. Germline-derived CDR1 and CDR2 are SGHDT and YYEEEE. The CDR3 covers 15 residues. The ends lost 2 bases at V and 6 bases at J; junction bases unmatched: 3. The DNA for the CDR3 is TGTGCCAGCAGCTTCGGGACAGGGGGACCCGGGGAGCTGTTTTTT. Its protein product is CASSFGTGGPGELFF.

This clonotype was counted only a few times. The chain combines TRBV11-2 with TRBJ1-4; D remains unclear. V was shortened by 4 bases and J by 8 bases, with 14 bases between the two germline ends. The CDR3 sequence is 14 residues long. Per the germline V gene, CDR1 is SGHAT and CDR2 is FQNNGV. The CDR3 protein is CASSWSAGREKLFF. CDR3 sequence (DNA): TGTGCCAGCAGCTGGAGCGCCGGCAGGGAAAAACTGTTTTTT. The entire variable domain, with the rest obtained from reference TRBV11-2 and TRBJ1-4, is as follows: EAGVAQSPRYKIIEKRQSVAFWCNPISGHATLYWYQQILGQGPKLLIQFQNNGVVDDSQLPKDRFSAERLKGVDSTLKIQPAKLEDSAVYLCASSWSAGREKLFFGSGTQLSVL.

This clonotype was observed at least ten times. This chain uses TRBV9 with TRBJ2-6; 11 bases are shared with TRBD1. Germline CDR1 SGDLS, CDR2 YYNGEE. After removal of 4 bases from V and 0 bases from J, the junction contained 12 bases not matched to a gene. CDR3 size: 20 residues. The CDR3 DNA follows: TGTGCCAGCAGCCGACCAGGACAGGGGGCTTCCATCTCTGGGGCCAACGTCCTGACTTTC. Encoded protein: CASSRPGQGASISGANVLTF. Drawing the rest from reference TRBV9 and TRBJ2-6, the complete variable domain is DSGVTQTPKHLITATGQRVTLRCSPRSGDLSVYWYQQSLDQGLQFLIQYYNGEERAKGNILERFSAQQFPDLHSELNLSSLELGDSALYFCASSRPGQGASISGANVLTFGAGSRLTVL.

V usage is TRBV7-2 and J usage is TRBJ1-2, with 10 bases identical to TRBD1. The junction had 10 bases not matched to a gene; V was cut back by 5 bases and J by 7 bases. The germline V gene encodes CDR1 SGHTA and CDR2 FQGNSA. The length of the CDR3 is 15 residues. The DNA of the CDR3 is TGTGCCAGCAGCCCAACGGGACAGGGGCGTGGTGGCTACACCTTC. Protein: CASSPTGQGRGGYTF.

In this sample, this clonotype turned up many times. The genes are TRBV12-3 or TRBV12-4 and TRBJ1-6; the match to TRBD1 covers 11 bases. V dropped 5 bases and J dropped 10; count of bases not matched to a gene: 4. The CDR3 has 14 amino acids. CDR3 in amino acids: CASSRTGGVSPLHF. CDR3 in DNA: TGTGCCAGCAGTCGGACAGGGGGCGTGTCACCCCTCCACTTT.

A few counts support this clonotype. V gene TRBV12-3 or TRBV12-4 combines with J gene TRBJ1-1; D might be TRBD1 (5 bases). The V gene lost 6 bases and the J gene lost 13 bases, with 18 bases spanning the gap. The CDR3 loop spans 12 amino acids. This CDR3 is CASSLTAMRGFF. The CDR3 bases are TGTGCCAGCAGCCTTACCGCCATGAGGGGTTTCTTT.

V is TRBV19 and J is TRBJ2-5; D is undetermined. The CDR3 has 15 amino acids. Germline CDR1 LNHDA, CDR2 SQIVND (reference sequence). V was pared by 5 bases and J by 1 base, with 14 bases between. This chain's CDR3 is CASSETITLQETQYF. The CDR3 DNA reads TGTGCCAGTAGTGAGACGATTACCCTCCAAGAGACCCAGTACTTC.

The chain couples TRBV20-1 to TRBJ1-2, with D uncertain. Trimming cost V 8 bases and J 8 bases, with 15 bases left between them. The CDR3 length is 11 residues. Germline V lookup: CDR1 DFQATT, CDR2 SNEGSKA (reference sequence). The DNA of the CDR3 is TGCAGTCCCTATGGCCGCGCCGGCTACACCTTC. Amino acids: CSPYGRAGYTF.

V is TRBV6-2 or TRBV6-3 and J is TRBJ2-5, with 10 nucleotides matching TRBD2. CDR1 and CDR2 (germline): MNHEY, SVGEGT. This CDR3 has 14 residues. The V segment lost 7 bases and the J segment 5 bases; nucleotides outside the gene matches: 7. For the CDR3, the DNA is TGTGCCAGCAATCCTAGCGGGAGTTTGGAGACCCAGTACTTC. Its protein product is CASNPSGSLETQYF.

The gene calls are TRBV20-1 and TRBJ2-7; 7 bases map to TRBD2. Looked up from germline, CDR1 is DFQATT and CDR2 is SNEGSKA (reference sequence). V lost 3 bases, J lost 0 bases, and 8 bases stayed unmatched. The CDR3 loop spans 15 amino acids. As DNA, the CDR3 is TGCAGTGCTAGGGACTCCGGGACTACCTCCTACGAGCAGTACTTC. It specifies CSARDSGTTSYEQYF.

The sample holds many counts of this clonotype. This chain links TRBV28 with TRBJ1-6; 7 positions agree with TRBD1. The germline V gene has CDR1 MDHEN and CDR2 SYDVKM. The CDR3 covers 13 residues. V shed 7 bases and J 7 bases; nucleotides not matched to a gene: 4. CDR3 in DNA: TGTGCCAGCATACGACAGGGCAATTCACCCCTCCACTTT. Translation gives CASIRQGNSPLHF.

V gene TRBV20-1 combines with J gene TRBJ1-5, with 10 bases matching TRBD1. The CDR3 contains 15 residues. V lost 5 bases to trimming and J lost 5 bases; unmatched junction nucleotides: 9. Germline assignment: CDR1 DFQATT and CDR2 SNEGSKA (reference sequence). CDR3 bases: TGCAGTGCTCGGACCGGACAGGGGGTTTATCAGCCCCAGCATTTT. It specifies CSARTGQGVYQPQHF.

V usage is TRBV4-2 and J usage is TRBJ2-7; 7 positions match TRBD1. Germline V gives CDR1 LGHNA, CDR2 YNFKEQ. The CDR3 spans 16 residues. The V gene end was trimmed by 0 bases and the J gene end by 2 bases; junction bases not matched to a gene: 7. The CDR3 bases are TGTGCCAGCAGCCAAGATTGGGAACAGGGGCCCTACGAGCAGTACTTC. Its protein product is CASSQDWEQGPYEQYF.

V usage is TRBV4-2 and J usage is TRBJ1-2; a weak D match, TRBD1 (6 bases). This CDR3 spans 15 amino acids. Germline V lookup: CDR1 LGHNA, CDR2 YNFKEQ. Trimming shortened V by 0 bases and J by 1 base, and 9 bases separated the two germline ends. The CDR3 nucleotides read TGTGCCAGCAGCCAAGAGGGGGCTGGTAACTATGGCTACACCTTC. Amino acids: CASSQEGAGNYGYTF.